This T cell receptor (beta chain) came from a study of shared clonotypes between healthy human individuals. Study-level information: Participating donors consisted of two women and a few men aged 18 to 49.

With V trimmed by 5 bases and J by 5 bases, 6 bases remained unmatched. Looked up from germline, CDR1 is SGHVS and CDR2 is FQNEAQ. This CDR3 has 14 amino acids. As for this clone: Its antigen is not identified.

This table comes from immunoSEQ multiplex PCR, and its TCRdb copy is limited to in-frame clones, with some not included. Of 1,400,000 or so clones listed, around 98.5% were seen once; the top ten hold under 0.45%. Study outcomes and limitations: Researchers sampled blood only, noting tissue repertoires likely differ. Relative to clonotypes present in all four donors, those not shared had lower generation probabilities.

The chain couples TRBV7-8 to TRBJ1-1; 9 bases align to TRBD1. Sequencing was carried out using naive CD4+ T cells sorted from blood. Subset of the sample: CD45RA+ positively selected. The sequence was collected from a man younger than 40 in good health. The CDR3 DNA sequence: TGTGCCAGCAGCCCTAGGACAGGGGAGACTGAAGCTTTCTTT. Translating it yields CASSPRTGETEAFF.